This is a list of T cell receptor beta chains from one sample in a study of PD-1 blockade in classical Hodgkin lymphoma. The table came from immunoSEQ multiplex PCR; TCRdb's copy has only in-frame clones and leaves some out. The sample includes roughly 150,000 clones, approximately 72% of them seen just once. Source: peripheral blood mononuclear cells (PBMCs), taken before the second cycle of nivolumab. The receptors originated from a human donor with classical Hodgkin lymphoma. Each CDR3 is given with its conserved first and last residue. Fields, in order: D gene, clone size, V gene, J gene, CDR3 length, CDR3 DNA, CDR3 protein. A D gene is named only where the DNA matches it firmly. Clone size, where shown, is once, few, many, or a class for clones that have expanded.

>TRBD1|.|TRBV6-5|TRBJ1-1|15
TGTGCCAGCAGTTACCACGGACAGGGGGACACTGAAGCTTTCTTT
CASSYHGQGDTEAFF
>TRBD2|.|TRBV19|TRBJ2-2|18
TGTGCCAGTAGTCCCGGACTAGCGGGGGCCACGAACACCGGGGAGCTGTTTTTT
CASSPGLAGATNTGELFF
>.|.|TRBV6-5|TRBJ1-4|16
TGTGCCAGCAGTTACTCATACCGGGGGGATAATGAAAAACTGTTTTTT
CASSYSYRGDNEKLFF
>TRBD2|few|TRBV7-7|TRBJ2-1|13
TGTGCCAGCAGCAGGACTAGGGAGGATGAGCAGTTCTTC
CASSRTREDEQFF
>.|.|TRBV20-1|TRBJ2-1|11
TGCAGTGCTAGAGTGGGCTTTGAGCAGTTCTTC
CSARVGFEQFF
>.|.|TRBV5-6|TRBJ1-2|12
TGTGCCAGCAGCTTGGGGACAGATGGCTACACCTTC
CASSLGTDGYTF
>.|.|TRBV5-1|TRBJ1-4|15
TGCGCCAGCAGCTTGTCTACAGGGTATAATGAAAAACTGTTTTTT
CASSLSTGYNEKLFF
>TRBD1|.|TRBV7-9|TRBJ1-5|15
TGTGCCAGCAGTTTCGGACAGGAAAGATGGGGGACCCAGCATTTT
CASSFGQERWGTQHF
>TRBD2|.|TRBV10-3|TRBJ2-1|13
TGTGCCATCGGGACTAGCGGGGGGAATGAGCAGTTCTTC
CAIGTSGGNEQFF
>TRBD1|.|TRBV13|TRBJ1-2|16
TGTGCCAGCAGCTTCGGTAGGGACAGCCCACGTGGTGGCTACACCTTC
CASSFGRDSPRGGYTF
>.|.|TRBV5-1|TRBJ1-2|12
TGCGCCAGCAGCTCGGGTACCTATGGCTACACCTTC
CASSSGTYGYTF
>.|.|TRBV7-2|TRBJ1-4|16
TGTGCCAGCAGCTTAGTAGGCTGGTCGGTTAATGAAAAACTGTTTTTT
CASSLVGWSVNEKLFF
>.|.|TRBV28|TRBJ2-3|16
TGTGCCAGCAGTTTACCTCGACAGATAAGCACAGATACGCAGTATTTT
CASSLPRQISTDTQYF
>.|once|TRBV15|TRBJ1-2|14
TGTGCCACCAGCAGGGCCGGGCCTTACTATGGCTACACCTTC
CATSRAGPYYGYTF
>.|.|TRBV5-4|TRBJ2-2|16
TGTGCCAGCACTGTGGCCGAGACAACGAACACCGGGGAGCTGTTTTTT
CASTVAETTNTGELFF
>.|.|TRBV7-9|TRBJ1-2|15
TGTGCCAGCAGCTTAGGGGCGGCCGAAAACTATGGCTACACCTTC
CASSLGAAENYGYTF
>.|.|TRBV5-6|TRBJ1-6|15
TGTGCCAGCAGCTTCTGGCCCCTGTCGGACTCACCCCTCCACTTT
CASSFWPLSDSPLHF
>.|few|TRBV7-2|TRBJ2-7|14
TGTGCCAGCAGCTTAGCCTCCCAGGTCTACGAGCAGTACTTC
CASSLASQVYEQYF
>.|few|TRBV7-3|TRBJ2-1|12
TGTGCCAGCAGCACTTATGGGAATGAGCAGTTCTTC
CASSTYGNEQFF
>.|.|TRBV19|TRBJ1-5|15
TGTGCCAGTAGTTCCCGTCCAGATAGCAATCAGCCCCAGCATTTT
CASSSRPDSNQPQHF
>.|.|TRBV5-1|TRBJ2-7|16
TGCGCCAGCAGCCCCTCTCCTCAGGGGTTGGCCTACGAGCAGTACTTC
CASSPSPQGLAYEQYF
>.|many|TRBV9|TRBJ2-1|16
TGTGCCAGCAGCTCTCGGACCTCGAAAATAAACAATGAGCAGTTCTTC
CASSSRTSKINNEQFF
>.|few|TRBV7-8|TRBJ2-3|15
TGTGCCAGCAGTCTAAATTCACTTAGCACAGATACGCAGTATTTT
CASSLNSLSTDTQYF
>.|.|TRBV28|TRBJ2-7|12
TGTGCCAGCAGTTTAGGGGCCTACGAGCAGTACTTC
CASSLGAYEQYF
>.|.|TRBV10-3|TRBJ1-5|14
TGTGCCATCAGTGCAACAGGTAGCAATCAGCCCCAGCATTTT
CAISATGSNQPQHF
>TRBD2|.|TRBV5-4|TRBJ2-1|15
TGTGCCAGCAGTCAGAGAGCGGGAGCTTACAATGAGCAGTTCTTC
CASSQRAGAYNEQFF
>TRBD1|once|TRBV15|TRBJ1-1|14
TGTGCCACCAGTCCGACAGGGGCTAGCACTGAAGCTTTCTTT
CATSPTGASTEAFF
>.|.|TRBV18|TRBJ2-7|14
TGTGCCAGCTCAGCACCGGGCCTCTCCTACGAGCAGTACTTC
CASSAPGLSYEQYF
>.|.|TRBV6-1|TRBJ2-7|11
TGTGCCAGCACAGGGGTCTACGAGCAGTACTTC
CASTGVYEQYF
>.|.|TRBV6-6|TRBJ2-2|14
TGTGCCAGCACCTACCAGGGGCGGACCGGGGAGCTGTTTTTT
CASTYQGRTGELFF
>.|.|TRBV18|TRBJ1-5|15
TGTGCCAGCTCACCAGTCGGGAATAGCAATCAGCCCCAGCATTTT
CASSPVGNSNQPQHF
>.|many|TRBV27|TRBJ1-2|13
TGTGCCAGCAAGGGGTCAGGGACGGGTGGCTACACCTTC
CASKGSGTGGYTF
>.|many|TRBV7-6|TRBJ2-7|17
TGTGCCAGCAGCCCTCAACCGGGGGGCGGGAGATTCCACGAGCAGTACTTC
CASSPQPGGGRFHEQYF
>.|.|TRBV28|TRBJ1-5|15
TGTGCCAGCAGTCCCGGGGGGCCTAGCAATCAGCCCCAGCATTTT
CASSPGGPSNQPQHF
>TRBD1|.|TRBV11-1|TRBJ1-2|14
TGTGCCAGCAGCGGCAGACAGGGTGGCTATGGCTACACCTTC
CASSGRQGGYGYTF
>.|.|TRBV10-3|TRBJ2-2|16
TGTGCCATCAGTGAAAAAAACAGGGGGGGAACCGGGGAGCTGTTTTTT
CAISEKNRGGTGELFF
>.|.|TRBV10-3|TRBJ2-2|13
TGTGCCATCAGTGGGGATTCAGCCGGGGAGCTGTTTTTT
CAISGDSAGELFF
>TRBD2|.|TRBV9|TRBJ2-3|16
TGTGCCAGCAGCGTTCAGACTAGCGGGGGGGCAGATACGCAGTATTTT
CASSVQTSGGADTQYF
>TRBD1|.|TRBV6-5|TRBJ1-5|14
TGTGCCAGCAGACCTACAGGGGCACACCAGCCCCAGCATTTT
CASRPTGAHQPQHF
>TRBD1|.|TRBV7-9|TRBJ1-1|13
TGTGCCAGCAGCTACAGGGGCAGCACTGAAGCTTTCTTT
CASSYRGSTEAFF
>.|.|TRBV6-5|TRBJ1-5|13
TGTGCCAGCAGTTACAGGGGGGGTCAGCCCCAGCATTTT
CASSYRGGQPQHF
>.|.|TRBV5-6|TRBJ2-3|15
TGTGCCAGCAGCTTCGGTCACCCTAGCACAGATACGCAGTATTTT
CASSFGHPSTDTQYF
>.|few|TRBV18|TRBJ1-3|14
TGTGCCAGCTCACCACGGACAGACAGAAACACCATATATTTT
CASSPRTDRNTIYF
>.|.|TRBV10-3|TRBJ2-3|13
TGTGCCATCAGTGACTCGCGGCCAGATACGCAGTATTTT
CAISDSRPDTQYF
>.|.|TRBV13|TRBJ1-6|13
TGTGCCAGCAGCTTAGACGTAGGGGCGCCCCTCCACTTT
CASSLDVGAPLHF
>.|once|TRBV7-9|TRBJ1-2|13
TGTGCCAGCAGCTCTTCACGTAGATATGGCTACACCTTC
CASSSSRRYGYTF
>.|.|TRBV18|TRBJ2-3|16
TGTGCCAGCTCAAGGTTGATCACGACTAGCACAGATACGCAGTATTTT
CASSRLITTSTDTQYF
>.|few|TRBV27|TRBJ2-7|13
TGTGCCAGCCGCAGGGGTCTCTCCTACGAGCAGTACTTC
CASRRGLSYEQYF
>.|many|TRBV6-5|TRBJ2-5|14
TGTGCCAGCAGTTACTCCGCAGCTACGGAGACCCAGTACTTC
CASSYSAATETQYF
>.|.|TRBV2|TRBJ2-7|12
TGTGCCAGCAGGCCCGACAGCTACGAGCAGTACTTC
CASRPDSYEQYF